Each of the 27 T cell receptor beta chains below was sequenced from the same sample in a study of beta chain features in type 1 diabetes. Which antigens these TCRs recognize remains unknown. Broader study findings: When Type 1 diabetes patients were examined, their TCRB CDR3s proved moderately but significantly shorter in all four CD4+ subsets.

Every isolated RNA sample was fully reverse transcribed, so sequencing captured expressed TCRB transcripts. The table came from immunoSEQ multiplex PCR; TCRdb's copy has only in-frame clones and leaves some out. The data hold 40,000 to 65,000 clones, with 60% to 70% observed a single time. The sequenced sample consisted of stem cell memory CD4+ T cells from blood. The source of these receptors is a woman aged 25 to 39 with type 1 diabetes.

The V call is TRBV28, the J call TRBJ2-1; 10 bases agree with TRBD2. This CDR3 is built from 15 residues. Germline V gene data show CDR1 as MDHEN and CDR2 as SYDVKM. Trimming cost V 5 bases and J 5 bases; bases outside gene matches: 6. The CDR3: CASSPSGRVHNEQFF. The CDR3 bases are TGTGCCAGCAGTCCCAGCGGGAGGGTTCACAATGAGCAGTTCTTC.

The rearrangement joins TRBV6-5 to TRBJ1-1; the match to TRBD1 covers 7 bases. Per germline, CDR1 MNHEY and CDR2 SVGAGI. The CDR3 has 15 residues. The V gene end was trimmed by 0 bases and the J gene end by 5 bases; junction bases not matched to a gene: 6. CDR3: CASSYSEGARTEAFF. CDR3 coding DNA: TGTGCCAGCAGTTACTCGGAGGGGGCGCGTACTGAAGCTTTCTTT.

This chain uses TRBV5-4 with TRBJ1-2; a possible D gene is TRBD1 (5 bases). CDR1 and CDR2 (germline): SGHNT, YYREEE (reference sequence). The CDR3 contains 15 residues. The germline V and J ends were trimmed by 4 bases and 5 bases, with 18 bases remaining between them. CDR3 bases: TGTGCCAGCAGCCAACCAGCGACAGATCCTTATGGCTACACCTTC. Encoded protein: CASSQPATDPYGYTF.

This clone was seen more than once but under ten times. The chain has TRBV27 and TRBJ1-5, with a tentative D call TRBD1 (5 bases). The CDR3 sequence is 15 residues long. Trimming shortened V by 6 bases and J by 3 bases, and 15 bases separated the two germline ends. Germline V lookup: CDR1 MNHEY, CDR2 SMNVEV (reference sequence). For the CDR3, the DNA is TGTGCCAGCAGGGCCGGGACTGACCTCAATCAGCCCCAGCATTTT. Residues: CASRAGTDLNQPQHF.

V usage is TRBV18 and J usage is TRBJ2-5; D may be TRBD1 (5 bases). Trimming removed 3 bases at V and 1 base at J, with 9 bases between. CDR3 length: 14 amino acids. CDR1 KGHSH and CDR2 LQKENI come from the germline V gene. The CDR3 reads CASSPRRAQETQYF. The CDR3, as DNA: TGTGCCAGCTCACCCCGCAGGGCCCAAGAGACCCAGTACTTC.

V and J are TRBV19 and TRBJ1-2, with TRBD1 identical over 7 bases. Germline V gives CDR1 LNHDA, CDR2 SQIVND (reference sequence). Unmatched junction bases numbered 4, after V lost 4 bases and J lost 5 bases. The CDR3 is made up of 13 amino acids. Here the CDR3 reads CASSSGQEYGYTF. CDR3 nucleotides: TGTGCCAGTAGTAGCGGACAGGAATATGGCTACACCTTC.

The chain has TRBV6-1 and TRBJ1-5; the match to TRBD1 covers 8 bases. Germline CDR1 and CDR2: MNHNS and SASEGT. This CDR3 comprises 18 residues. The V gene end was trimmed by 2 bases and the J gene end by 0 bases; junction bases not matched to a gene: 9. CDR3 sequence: CASSESSGGDNSNQPQHF. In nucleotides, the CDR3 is TGTGCCAGCAGTGAATCGTCAGGGGGCGATAATAGCAATCAGCCCCAGCATTTT.

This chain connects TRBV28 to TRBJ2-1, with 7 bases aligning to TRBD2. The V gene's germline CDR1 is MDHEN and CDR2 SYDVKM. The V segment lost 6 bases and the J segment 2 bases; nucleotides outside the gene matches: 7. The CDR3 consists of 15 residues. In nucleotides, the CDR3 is TGTGCCAGCAGACCGACCGGGACTACCTACAATGAGCAGTTCTTC. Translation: CASRPTGTTYNEQFF.

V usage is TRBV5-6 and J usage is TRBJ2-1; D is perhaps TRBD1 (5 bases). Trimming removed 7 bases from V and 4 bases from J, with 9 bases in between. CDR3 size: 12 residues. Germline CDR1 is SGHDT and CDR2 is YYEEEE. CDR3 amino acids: CASGAIYNEQFF. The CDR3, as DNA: TGTGCCAGCGGGGCTATATACAATGAGCAGTTCTTC.

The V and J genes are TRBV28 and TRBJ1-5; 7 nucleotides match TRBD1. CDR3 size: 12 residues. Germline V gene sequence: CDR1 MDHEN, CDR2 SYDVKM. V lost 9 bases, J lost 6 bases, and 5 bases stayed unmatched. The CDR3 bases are TGTGCCAGTTCAGGGGGGAGTCAGCCCCAGCATTTT. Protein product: CASSGGSQPQHF.

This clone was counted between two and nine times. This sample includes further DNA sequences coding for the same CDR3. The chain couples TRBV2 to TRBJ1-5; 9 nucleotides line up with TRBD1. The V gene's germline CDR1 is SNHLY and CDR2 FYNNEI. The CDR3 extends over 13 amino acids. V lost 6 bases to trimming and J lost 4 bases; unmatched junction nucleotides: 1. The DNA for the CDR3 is TGTGCCAGCAGCGGGACAGGGAATCAGCCCCAGCATTTT. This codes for CASSGTGNQPQHF.

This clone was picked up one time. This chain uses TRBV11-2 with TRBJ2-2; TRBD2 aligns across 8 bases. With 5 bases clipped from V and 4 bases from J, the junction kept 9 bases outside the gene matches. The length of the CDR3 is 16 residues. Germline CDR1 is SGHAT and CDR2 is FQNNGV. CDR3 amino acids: CASSPLGTSRTGELFF. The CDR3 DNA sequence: TGTGCCAGCAGCCCCCTCGGGACTAGTCGCACCGGGGAGCTGTTTTTT.

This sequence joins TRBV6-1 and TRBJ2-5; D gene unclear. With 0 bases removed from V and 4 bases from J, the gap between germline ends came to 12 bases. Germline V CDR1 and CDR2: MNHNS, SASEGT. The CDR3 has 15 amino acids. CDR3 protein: CASSEAPGLRETQYF. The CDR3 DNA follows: TGTGCCAGCAGTGAAGCACCGGGTTTGAGAGAGACCCAGTACTTC.

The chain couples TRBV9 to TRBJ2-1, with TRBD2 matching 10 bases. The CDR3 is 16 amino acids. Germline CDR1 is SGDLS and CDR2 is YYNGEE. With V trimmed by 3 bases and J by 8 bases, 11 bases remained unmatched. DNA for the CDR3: TGTGCCAGCAGCGCCCTAAGCGGGAGGGGGTGGGATGAGCAGTTCTTC. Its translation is CASSALSGRGWDEQFF.

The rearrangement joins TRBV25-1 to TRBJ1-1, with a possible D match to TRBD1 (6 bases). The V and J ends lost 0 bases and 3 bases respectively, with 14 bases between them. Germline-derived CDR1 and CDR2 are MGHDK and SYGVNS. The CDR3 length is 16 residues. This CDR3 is CASSEYGGRRDTEAFF. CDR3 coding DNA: TGTGCCAGCAGTGAATACGGGGGGCGCAGGGACACTGAAGCTTTCTTT.

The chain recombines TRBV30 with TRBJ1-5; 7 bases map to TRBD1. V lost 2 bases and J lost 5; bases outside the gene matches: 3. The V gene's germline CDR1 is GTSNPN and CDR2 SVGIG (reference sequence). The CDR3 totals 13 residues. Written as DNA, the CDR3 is TGTGCCTGGAGTACAGGGGTAGATCAGCCCCAGCATTTT. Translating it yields CAWSTGVDQPQHF.

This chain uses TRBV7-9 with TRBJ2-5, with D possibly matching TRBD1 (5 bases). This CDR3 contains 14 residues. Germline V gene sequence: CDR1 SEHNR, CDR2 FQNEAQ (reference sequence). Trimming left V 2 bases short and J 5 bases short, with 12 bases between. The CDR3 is CASSLRQGGETQYF. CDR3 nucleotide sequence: TGTGCCAGCAGCTTACGGCAGGGTGGGGAGACCCAGTACTTC.

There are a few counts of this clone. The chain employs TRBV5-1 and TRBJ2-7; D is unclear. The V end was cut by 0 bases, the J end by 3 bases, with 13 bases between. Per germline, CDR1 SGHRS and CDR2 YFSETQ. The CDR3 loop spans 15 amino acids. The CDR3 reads CASSLAQVGSYEQYF. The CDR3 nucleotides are TGCGCCAGCAGCTTGGCTCAGGTCGGCAGCTACGAGCAGTACTTC.

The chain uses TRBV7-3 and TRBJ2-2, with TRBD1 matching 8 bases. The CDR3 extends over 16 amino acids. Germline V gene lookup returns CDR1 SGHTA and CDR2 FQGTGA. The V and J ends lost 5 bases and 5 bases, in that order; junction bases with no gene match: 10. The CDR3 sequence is CASSGATGVETGELFF. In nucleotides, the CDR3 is TGTGCCAGCAGCGGTGCGACAGGGGTGGAAACCGGGGAGCTGTTTTTT.

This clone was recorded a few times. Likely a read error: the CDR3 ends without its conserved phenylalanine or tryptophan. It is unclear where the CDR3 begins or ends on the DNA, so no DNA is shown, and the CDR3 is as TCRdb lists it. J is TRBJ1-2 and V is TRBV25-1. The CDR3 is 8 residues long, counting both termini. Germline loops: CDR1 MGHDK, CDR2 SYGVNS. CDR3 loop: CASSERST.

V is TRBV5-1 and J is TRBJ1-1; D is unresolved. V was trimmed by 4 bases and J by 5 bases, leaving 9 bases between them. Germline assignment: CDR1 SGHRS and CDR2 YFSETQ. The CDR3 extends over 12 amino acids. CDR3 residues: CASSHEQTEAFF. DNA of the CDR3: TGCGCCAGCAGCCACGAACAGACTGAAGCTTTCTTT.

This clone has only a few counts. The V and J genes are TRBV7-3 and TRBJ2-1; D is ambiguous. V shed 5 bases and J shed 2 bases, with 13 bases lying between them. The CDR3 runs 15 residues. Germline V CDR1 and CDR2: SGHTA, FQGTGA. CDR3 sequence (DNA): TGTGCCAGCAGCCCCGTTGCGGTAACCTACAATGAGCAGTTCTTC. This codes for CASSPVAVTYNEQFF. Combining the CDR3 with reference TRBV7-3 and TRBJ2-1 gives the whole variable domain GAGVSQTPSNKVTEKGKYVELRCDPISGHTALYWYRQSLGQGPEFLIYFQGTGAADDSGLPNDRFFAVRPEGSVSTLKIQRTERGDSAVYLCASSPVAVTYNEQFFGPGTRLTVL.

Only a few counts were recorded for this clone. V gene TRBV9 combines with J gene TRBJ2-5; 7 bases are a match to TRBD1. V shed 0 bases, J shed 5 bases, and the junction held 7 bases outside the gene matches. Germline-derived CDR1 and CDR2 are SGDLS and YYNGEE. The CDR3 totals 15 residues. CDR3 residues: CASSVANTGVETQYF. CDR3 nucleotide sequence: TGTGCCAGCAGCGTAGCCAACACAGGGGTTGAGACCCAGTACTTC.

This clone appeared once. The CDR3 DNA is TGTGCCAGCAGTGTCCACAGTACCTACGAGCAGTACTTC. Residues: CASSVHSTYEQYF. The V and J genes are TRBV6-1 and TRBJ2-7; D unresolved. CDR3 size: 13 residues. Germline CDR1 and CDR2: MNHNS and SASEGT. The V and J ends lost 4 bases and 2 bases respectively, with 9 bases between them.

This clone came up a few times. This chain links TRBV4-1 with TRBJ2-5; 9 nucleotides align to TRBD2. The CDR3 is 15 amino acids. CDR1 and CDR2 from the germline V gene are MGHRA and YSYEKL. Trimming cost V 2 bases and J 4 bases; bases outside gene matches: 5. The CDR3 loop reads CASSQRVAGAETQYF. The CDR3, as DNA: TGCGCCAGCAGCCAAAGGGTAGCGGGAGCAGAGACCCAGTACTTC.

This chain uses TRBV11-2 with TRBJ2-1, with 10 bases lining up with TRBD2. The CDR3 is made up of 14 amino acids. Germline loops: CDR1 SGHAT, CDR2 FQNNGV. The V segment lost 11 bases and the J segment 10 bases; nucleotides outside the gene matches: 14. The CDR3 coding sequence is TGTGCCGGGAGCGGGGGGGACGGATCCGGGGAGCAGTTCTTC. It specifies CAGSGGDGSGEQFF. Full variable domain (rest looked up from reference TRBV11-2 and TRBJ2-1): EAGVAQSPRYKIIEKRQSVAFWCNPISGHATLYWYQQILGQGPKLLIQFQNNGVVDDSQLPKDRFSAERLKGVDSTLKIQPAKLEDSAVYLCAGSGGDGSGEQFFGPGTRLTVL.

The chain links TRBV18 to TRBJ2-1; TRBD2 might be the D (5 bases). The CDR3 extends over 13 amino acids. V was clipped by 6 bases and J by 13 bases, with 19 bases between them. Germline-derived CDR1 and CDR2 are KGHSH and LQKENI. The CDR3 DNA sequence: TGTGCCAGCTCCCCAGTAGTGGGAGAAACCCAGTTCTTC. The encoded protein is CASSPVVGETQFF.